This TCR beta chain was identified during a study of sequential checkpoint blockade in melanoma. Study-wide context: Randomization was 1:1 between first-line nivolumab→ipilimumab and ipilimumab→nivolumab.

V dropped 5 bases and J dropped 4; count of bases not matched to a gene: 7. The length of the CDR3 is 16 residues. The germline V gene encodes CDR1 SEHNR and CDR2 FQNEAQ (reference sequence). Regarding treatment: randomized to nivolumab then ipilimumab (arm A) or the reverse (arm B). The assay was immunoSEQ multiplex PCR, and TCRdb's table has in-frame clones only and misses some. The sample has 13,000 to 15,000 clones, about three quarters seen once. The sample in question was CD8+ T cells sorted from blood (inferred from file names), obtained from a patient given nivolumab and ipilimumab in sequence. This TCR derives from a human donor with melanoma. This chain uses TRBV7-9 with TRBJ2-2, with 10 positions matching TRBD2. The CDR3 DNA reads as TGTGCCAGCAGCACTAGCGGGACGGGGTCCACCGGGGAGCTGTTTTTT. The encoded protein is CASSTSGTGSTGELFF. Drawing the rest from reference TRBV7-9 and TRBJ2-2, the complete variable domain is DTGVSQNPRHKITKRGQNVTFRCDPISEHNRLYWYRQTLGQGPEFLTYFQNEAQLEKSRLLSDRFSAERPKGSFSTLEIQRTEQGDSAMYLCASSTSGTGSTGELFFGEGSRLTVL.